This entry lists 24 T cell receptor beta chains sequenced from one sample in a study of OX40 agonist ivuxolimab in advanced cancers. Profiled with immunoSEQ multiplex PCR; TCRdb holds only in-frame clones, not every one. This table has 30,000 to 35,000 clones, more than 70% appearing once. This specimen was CD4+ or CD8+ T cells sorted from blood, taken in a trial of the OX40 agonist ivuxolimab. These TCRs come from an adult with an advanced solid tumor such as melanoma, head and neck, liver or kidney cancer.

The CDR3 spells CASSLDRVRQFF. The CDR3 nucleotides are TGTGCCAGCAGTCTAGACAGGGTTCGGCAGTTCTTC. The chain joins TRBV28 to TRBJ2-1; 7 nucleotides align to TRBD1. The germline CDR1 and CDR2 sequences are MDHEN and SYDVKM. The CDR3 is made up of 12 amino acids. The V and J ends lost 5 bases and 12 bases, in that order; junction bases with no gene match: 7.

DNA for the CDR3: TGTGCCAGCAGCTTAGAGGTGTACACGGGCACTGAAGCTTTCTTT. It codes for CASSLEVYTGTEAFF. The genes are TRBV7-9 and TRBJ1-1; no clear D. The CDR3 sequence is 15 residues long. V gave up 1 base and J gave up 4 bases, with 13 bases separating them. Per germline, CDR1 SEHNR and CDR2 FQNEAQ (reference sequence). The full variable domain, with the rest looked up from reference TRBV7-9 and TRBJ1-1, is DTGVSQNPRHKITKRGQNVTFRCDPISEHNRLYWYRQTLGQGPEFLTYFQNEAQLEKSRLLSDRFSAERPKGSFSTLEIQRTEQGDSAMYLCASSLEVYTGTEAFFGQGTRLTVV.

The chain combines TRBV19 with TRBJ2-3; no reliable D call. From germline, CDR1 is LNHDA and CDR2 SQIVND (reference sequence). V lost 5 bases, J lost 0 bases, and 15 bases lay in between. This CDR3 is built from 16 residues. CDR3 loop: CASSSKIASSTDTQYF. Here the CDR3 DNA reads TGTGCCAGTAGTTCAAAAATAGCTTCTAGCACAGATACGCAGTATTTT.

The V call is TRBV5-1, the J call TRBJ2-1; TRBD2 aligns across 7 bases. Losses at the gene ends were 4 bases for V and 0 bases for J; bases not matched to a gene: 22. CDR3 length: 21 residues. Germline CDR1 is SGHRS and CDR2 is YFSETQ. The CDR3 here is CASSTLTPPSAGLSSYNEQFF. For the CDR3, the DNA is TGCGCCAGCAGCACTTTGACACCCCCTTCAGCGGGATTGAGCTCCTACAATGAGCAGTTCTTC.

This clone showed up just once. The V gene is TRBV19, the J gene TRBJ2-7, with no clear D. Germline V CDR1 and CDR2: LNHDA, SQIVND (reference sequence). V lost 6 bases to trimming and J lost 2 bases, with 14 bases between them. The CDR3 extends over 14 amino acids. This chain's CDR3 is CASSRWEGPYEQYF. Here the CDR3 DNA reads TGTGCCAGTAGCCGGTGGGAAGGGCCCTACGAGCAGTACTTC.

The chain links TRBV6-5 to TRBJ1-1, with D uncertain. Germline loops: CDR1 MNHEY, CDR2 SVGAGI. The V and J ends lost 6 bases and 10 bases respectively, with 18 bases between them. This CDR3 comprises 13 residues. The CDR3 bases are TGTGCCAGCAGGGCGGGGTATCGGGGAGCAGCTTTCTTT. Protein sequence: CASRAGYRGAAFF.

The V gene is TRBV11-1, the J gene TRBJ1-1; D is unresolved. CDR1 is SGHAT, CDR2 FQDESV, per germline (reference sequence). With 5 bases removed from V and 9 bases from J, the gap between germline ends came to 10 bases. The CDR3 contains 11 residues. The CDR3 nucleotides read TGTGCCAGCAGCCCAATCGAGCAAGCTTTCTTT. It encodes CASSPIEQAFF.

The chain employs TRBV6-1 and TRBJ2-7; TRBD1 agrees at 9 bases. The length of the CDR3 is 15 residues. Germline V lookup: CDR1 MNHNS, CDR2 SASEGT. The V and J ends lost 4 bases and 3 bases, in that order; junction bases with no gene match: 7. This chain's CDR3 is CASSVVGTGNYEQYF. As DNA, the CDR3 is TGTGCCAGCAGTGTCGTAGGGACAGGGAACTACGAGCAGTACTTC.

CDR3 coding DNA: TGCGCCAGCAGCCCCGGGGACACCTATCAGCCCCAGCATTTT. Encoded protein: CASSPGDTYQPQHF. The chain combines TRBV5-1 with TRBJ1-5; tentative D call: TRBD1 (6 bases). The CDR3 length is 14 residues. Deletions cut 4 bases from V and 5 bases from J, with 13 bases between. The germline V gene has CDR1 SGHRS and CDR2 YFSETQ.

J is TRBJ2-5 and V is TRBV5-4; possible D gene TRBD2, 5 bases. Between the trimmed V and J ends, which lost 4 bases and 1 base, there was a span of 11 bases. The CDR3 has 14 residues. CDR1 is SGHNT, CDR2 YYREEE, per germline (reference sequence). The CDR3 is CASSGSSIQETQYF. The CDR3 DNA follows: TGTGCCAGCAGCGGGTCTAGCATCCAAGAGACCCAGTACTTC.

This chain uses TRBV5-1 with TRBJ2-5; TRBD2 matches 12 bases. V lost 7 bases and J lost 2; bases outside the gene matches: 6. Looked up from germline, CDR1 is SGHRS and CDR2 is YFSETQ. CDR3 length equals 15 residues. CDR3 coding DNA: TGCGCCAGCTCTCTAGCGGGAGGGCAGCAAGAGACCCAGTACTTC. It encodes CASSLAGGQQETQYF.

The chain is built from TRBV11-3 and TRBJ2-3, with D uncertain. Per germline, CDR1 SGHNT and CDR2 YENEEA. This CDR3 contains 13 residues. Trimming took 1 base from V and 3 from J, leaving 5 bases between them. This chain's CDR3 is CASSLGRTDTQYF. The CDR3 nucleotides are TGTGCCAGCAGCTTAGGGCGGACAGATACGCAGTATTTT.

The chain joins TRBV7-9 to TRBJ1-4; D call uncertain. Trimming left V 1 base short and J 0 bases short, with 9 bases between. This CDR3 contains 16 residues. The germline gives CDR1 SEHNR, CDR2 FQNEAQ (reference sequence). CDR3 coding DNA: TGTGCCAGCAGCTTAGAGTTAGGTGCAACTAATGAAAAACTGTTTTTT. Translation gives CASSLELGATNEKLFF.

This rearrangement joins TRBV5-1 to TRBJ1-4, with D maybe TRBD1 (6 bases). CDR1 SGHRS and CDR2 YFSETQ come from the germline V gene. CDR3 length: 16 residues. The V and J ends lost 3 bases and 0 bases respectively, with 12 bases between them. The CDR3 here is CASSSTGTTTNEKLFF. The CDR3 coding sequence is TGCGCCAGCAGCTCAACCGGGACAACAACTAATGAAAAACTGTTTTTT.

With regard to this clone: A junction end diverges from the germline sequence, so it may reflect a read error. This rearrangement joins TRBV6-1 to TRBJ2-1; maybe TRBD1 (6 bases). Germline CDR1 reads MNHNS; CDR2 reads SASEGT. This CDR3 region has 15 residues. CDR3 loop: CASGEDSQDYNEQFF. CDR3 coding DNA: TGTGCCAGCGGTGAGGACAGCCAAGACTACAATGAGCAGTTCTTC.

The chain employs TRBV2 and TRBJ2-1, with 11 bases identical to TRBD2. Germline V gives CDR1 SNHLY, CDR2 FYNNEI. V trimming: 5 bases; J trimming: 5 bases; junction bases outside the gene matches: 8. This CDR3 is 16 amino acids long. Here the CDR3 DNA reads TGTGCCAGCAGTATAAGACTAGCGGGAACCAACAATGAGCAGTTCTTC. Residues: CASSIRLAGTNNEQFF.

The gene calls are TRBV6-1 and TRBJ1-2; maybe TRBD1 (5 bases). V was clipped by 0 bases and J by 4 bases, with 12 bases between them. CDR3 length: 15 amino acids. CDR1 is MNHNS and CDR2 is SASEGT in the germline V gene. CDR3 sequence reads: CASSEALGLSYGYTF. In DNA form, the CDR3 reads TGTGCCAGCAGTGAAGCGCTGGGACTGTCCTATGGCTACACCTTC.

J is TRBJ2-7 and V is TRBV23-1; D unclear. TRBV23-1 is designated an ORF whose function remains uncertain. The CDR3 runs 10 residues. The V end lost 10 bases, the J end lost 2 bases, and 6 bases lay between the germline ends. CDR3 in amino acids: CATSPYEQYF. The DNA for the CDR3 is TGCGCCACGTCTCCCTACGAGCAGTACTTC.

This clone was recorded only once. The chain recombines TRBV7-9 with TRBJ2-6; D gene uncertain. The germline CDR1 and CDR2 sequences are SEHNR and FQNEAQ (reference sequence). The V end was cut by 1 base, the J end by 0 bases, with 7 bases between. This CDR3 has 16 amino acids. The CDR3 nucleotides read TGTGCCAGCAGCTTAGGGGCCAGCTCTGGGGCCAACGTCCTGACTTTC. It encodes CASSLGASSGANVLTF.

The chain carries TRBV18 and TRBJ2-1; 11 bases agree with TRBD2. CDR1 KGHSH and CDR2 LQKENI come from the germline V gene. Unmatched junction bases numbered 7, after V lost 3 bases and J lost 9 bases. This CDR3 comprises 15 residues. The chain's CDR3 is CASSPVAGGGSEQFF. The CDR3 DNA sequence: TGTGCCAGCTCACCTGTAGCGGGAGGGGGTAGTGAGCAGTTCTTC.

Only one count was recorded for this clone. The chain uses TRBV5-1 and TRBJ2-1; D uncertain. Deletions cut 4 bases from V and 1 base from J, with 9 bases between. The CDR3 contains 14 residues. The V gene's germline CDR1 is SGHRS and CDR2 YFSETQ. CDR3 in DNA: TGCGCCAGCAGCCGGACCCGTTCCTACAATGAGCAGTTCTTC. Its translation: CASSRTRSYNEQFF.

J is TRBJ1-1 and V is TRBV25-1; D is ambiguous. V shed 5 bases and J shed 4 bases, with 5 bases lying between them. CDR3 length equals 11 residues. CDR1 MGHDK and CDR2 SYGVNS come from the germline V gene. This chain's CDR3 is CASSKGTEAFF. The CDR3 coding sequence is TGTGCCAGCAGTAAAGGCACTGAAGCTTTCTTT.

This clone was seen a handful of times. The chain links TRBV13 to TRBJ2-1; 12 bases are shared with TRBD2. Germline CDR1 PRHDT, CDR2 FYEKMQ (reference sequence). The V and J ends lost 5 bases and 7 bases, in that order; junction bases with no gene match: 6. This CDR3 contains 15 residues. The CDR3 reads CASSQGLAGQNEQFF. Here the CDR3 DNA reads TGTGCCAGCAGCCAGGGACTAGCGGGCCAAAATGAGCAGTTCTTC.

This rearrangement joins TRBV6-1 to TRBJ2-2; D is tentatively TRBD1 or TRBD2 (5 bases each). The V gene lost 4 bases and the J gene lost 0 bases, with 12 bases spanning the gap. The CDR3 has 16 amino acids. Germline CDR1 reads MNHNS; CDR2 reads SASEGT. The CDR3: CASSARLGANTGELFF. The CDR3 region has the DNA TGTGCCAGCAGTGCTCGTCTGGGGGCGAACACCGGGGAGCTGTTTTTT.